This T cell receptor (beta chain) was captured by sequencing in a study of blood T cell repertoires in COVID-19. As for the study in general: COVID-19 samples collected from the United States, Italy and Spain covered acute and convalescent phases. Nucleic acid was either cDNA or gDNA, and it came from T cells, B-cell-depleted T cells, or PBMCs.

Germline loops: CDR1 LGHNA, CDR2 YSLEER. Trimming took off 2 bases at V and 0 bases at J, with 8 bases between the two ends. The CDR3 covers 15 residues. The data were produced by immunoSEQ multiplex PCR, yet TCRdb's version contains in-frame clones alone and is incomplete. Among about 34,000 clones listed, 85% to 90% were seen once. The sequence was collected from a man between 65 and 85 years old with active COVID-19. Sequenced sample: peripheral blood. J is TRBJ1-5 and V is TRBV4-3, with D unresolved. The CDR3 nucleotides are TGCGCCAGCAGCCAAAGCGGTGATAGCAATCAGCCCCAGCATTTT. It is translated as CASSQSGDSNQPQHF.